These T cell receptor beta chains were read from a single sample in a study of molecular identifiers for immune sequencing clone quantification. TCRdb reanalysed the PCR reads using MiXCR and keeps one entry per CDR3 protein. Among approximately 500,000 distinct CDR3 sequences, roughly 23% were seen once, and the ten largest hold 0.65% to 0.95%. Sequenced input: naive CD8+ T cells from blood, with Jurkat cell RNA spiked in. These TCRs come from a human donor in good health. Some libraries in this study had Jurkat cell RNA spiked in. Both conserved end residues are part of each CDR3. A D gene is named only where the DNA matches it firmly. Clone size appears in some rows only: once, few, many, or a class for an expanded clone.

V	D	size	length	J	CDR3	DNA
TRBV11-2	.	few	14	TRBJ2-7	CASKGVLSSYEQYF	TGTGCCAGCAAGGGGGTCCTTAGCTCCTACGAGCAGTACTTC
TRBV7-2	TRBD2	many	16	TRBJ2-1	CASREGLAGGYNEQFF	TGTGCCAGCAGGGAAGGACTAGCGGGAGGATACAATGAGCAGTTCTTC
TRBV7-9	.	.	14	TRBJ2-7	CASSPPSRVHEQYF	TGTGCCAGCAGCCCCCCCAGCAGGGTCCACGAGCAGTACTTC
TRBV12-3/TRBV12-4	.	.	15	TRBJ1-5	CASSMDGGLGQPQHF	TGTGCCAGCAGCATGGACGGGGGGCTAGGGCAGCCCCAGCATTTT
TRBV20-1	TRBD1	many	16	TRBJ2-7	CSAHPRDSSPGYEQYF	TGCAGTGCTCACCCCCGGGACAGTTCCCCAGGGTACGAGCAGTACTTC
TRBV18	.	few	13	TRBJ2-5	CASSPSNQETQYF	TGTGCCAGCTCCCCCAGCAACCAAGAGACCCAGTACTTC
TRBV5-4	.	few	17	TRBJ2-1	CASSLLGQPTYYNEQFF	TGTGCCAGCAGCTTGTTAGGACAGCCGACTTACTACAATGAGCAGTTCTTC
TRBV7-9	.	.	15	TRBJ2-7	CASSSVASEVYEQYF	TGTGCCAGCAGCTCCGTCGCCAGTGAAGTCTACGAGCAGTACTTC
TRBV7-9	TRBD1	many	14	TRBJ1-4	CASSLTGSFEKLFF	TGTGCCAGCAGCTTGACAGGGTCGTTTGAAAAACTGTTTTTT
TRBV19	.	few	12	TRBJ1-6	CATSGSNSPLHF	TGTGCCACCTCAGGGAGTAATTCACCCCTCCACTTT
TRBV4-3	.	many	15	TRBJ1-5	CASSQDAYSNQPQHF	TGCGCCAGCAGCCAAGACGCTTATAGCAATCAGCCCCAGCATTTT
TRBV29-1	TRBD2	many	13	TRBJ2-7	CSAAAGAGYEQYF	TGCAGCGCCGCAGCGGGAGCAGGCTACGAGCAGTACTTC
TRBV5-4	TRBD2	many	15	TRBJ2-5	CASSPPTSGVETQYF	TGTGCCAGCAGCCCCCCGACTAGCGGGGTGGAGACCCAGTACTTC
TRBV6-5	.	many	14	TRBJ1-4	CASSPVMVGEKLFF	TGTGCCAGCAGTCCTGTGATGGTGGGTGAAAAACTGTTTTTT
TRBV6-5	.	few	13	TRBJ2-5	CASGPDTQETQYF	TGTGCCAGCGGACCAGACACCCAAGAGACCCAGTACTTC